Below, 5 T cell receptor beta chains from the same sample are listed, as sequenced in a study of T cell clonality in common variable immunodeficiency (dated by TCRdb to about 2015). Library preparation employed the immunoSEQ multiplex PCR assay. This immuneACCESS table, as held by TCRdb, lists in-frame sequences with V and J called but not all clones. Of the missing ones, under half trace to an unresolved V gene in checked studies; the others have no known cause. The sample has approximately 81,000 clones on record, with no singletons. The leading ten clones occupy approximately 0.8% of the sample. Source material: peripheral blood mononuclear cells. These receptors were taken from a person aged 18-70 years in good health.

This clone was seen many times. The CDR3 is cut off 3 residues early in the read; its end comes from the germline J gene. The V and J genes are TRBV20-1 and TRBJ2-7; D perhaps matches TRBD1 (6 bases). CDR3 length: 14 amino acids. V lost 2 bases and J 3 bases, leaving 14 bases between the germline ends. Germline V gives CDR1 DFQATT, CDR2 SNEGSKA (reference sequence). CDR3 region: CSARKPQGDYEQYF. The DNA read from the CDR3 is TGCAGTGCTAGAAAGCCACAGGGCGACTACGAG.

This clone was counted at least ten times. The read finishes 3 residues shy of the CDR3 end, and the germline J gene is used to complete it. This chain uses TRBV9 with TRBJ2-7; 7 nucleotides line up with TRBD1. The germline CDR1 and CDR2 sequences are SGDLS and YYNGEE. V lost 4 bases to trimming and J lost 2 bases; unmatched junction nucleotides: 6. CDR3 length equals 14 residues. CDR3 DNA, as far as it was read: TGTGCCAGCAGCTCGTGGACAGGTCCCTACGAG. It yields the protein CASSSWTGPYE. The whole CDR3 reads CASSSWTGPYEQYF.

This clone has a count of ten or more. The CDR3 is cut off 3 residues early in the read; its end comes from the germline J gene. The rearrangement links TRBV5-1 to TRBJ2-1; the match to TRBD1 covers 7 bases. Trimming at V came to 0 bases and at J to 0 bases, leaving 0 bases not matched to a gene. CDR1 is SGHRS, CDR2 YFSETQ, per germline. This CDR3 is 15 amino acids long. CDR3 in amino acids: CASSLGQGSYNEQFF. Partial CDR3 DNA: TGCGCCAGCAGCTTGGGACAGGGCTCCTACAATGAG.

This clone was seen repeatedly, ten times or more. The sequenced fragment ends 3 residues before the CDR3 boundary, so the rest is inferred from the germline J gene. The chain links TRBV5-1 to TRBJ2-7, with D hard to call. CDR1 is SGHRS, CDR2 YFSETQ, per germline. The V end lost 2 bases, the J end lost 2 bases, and 11 bases lay between the germline ends. The CDR3 is 14 amino acids. Incomplete CDR3 DNA: TGCGCCAGCAGCTTCCTCGGCGGCACCTACGAG. It yields the protein CASSFLGGTYE. The complete CDR3 protein is CASSFLGGTYEQYF.

In this sample, this clone turned up many times. From the germline J gene comes the end of the CDR3, since the read stops 3 residues before it. This chain connects TRBV28 to TRBJ2-3, with 9 bases aligning to TRBD1. The germline V gene has CDR1 MDHEN and CDR2 SYDVKM. The length of the CDR3 is 14 residues. Trimming cost V 5 bases and J 6 bases; bases outside gene matches: 6. The covered CDR3 bases are TGTGCCAGCAGTCTCGACAGGGGGATGGATACG. This encodes CASSLDRGMDT. From start to end, the CDR3 is CASSLDRGMDTQYF.